A selection of T cell receptor beta chains follows, all from one sample in a study of blood T cells in healthy people across ages. TCRdb ran MiXCR on the 5' RACE reads and lists one entry per CDR3 protein. Of around 320,000 distinct CDR3 sequences listed, around 29% are singletons. Sequenced input: blood. Receptors were obtained from a woman in her sixties or seventies in good health. CDR3s include the opening cysteine and the closing phenylalanine or tryptophan. Each record gives: clone size, V gene, J gene, D gene, CDR3 protein, CDR3 DNA. D genes are given only for firm matches. Not all rows give a size; the values are once, few, many and, for expanded clones, a class.

clone_size: -
v_call: TRBV4-1
j_call: TRBJ1-2
d_call: -
cdr3_aa: CASSYLNGGYTF
cdr3_nt: TGCGCCAGCAGCTACCTGAATGGGGGCTACACCTTC

clone_size: few
v_call: TRBV18
j_call: TRBJ1-2
d_call: -
cdr3_aa: CASSPTANYGYTF
cdr3_nt: TGTGCCAGCTCACCAACAGCAAACTATGGCTACACCTTC

clone_size: few
v_call: TRBV11-2
j_call: TRBJ2-5
d_call: -
cdr3_aa: CASSSIWAGEGEETQYF
cdr3_nt: TGTGCCAGCAGCTCAATCTGGGCAGGGGAGGGCGAGGAGACCCAGTACTTC

clone_size: few
v_call: TRBV7-2
j_call: TRBJ1-6
d_call: -
cdr3_aa: CASSSRGYGSPLHF
cdr3_nt: TGTGCCAGCAGCTCGAGGGGGTACGGTTCACCCCTCCACTTT

clone_size: few
v_call: TRBV27
j_call: TRBJ2-3
d_call: -
cdr3_aa: CASCTLGTDTQYF
cdr3_nt: TGTGCCAGCTGTACTCTGGGGACAGATACGCAGTATTTT

clone_size: -
v_call: TRBV15
j_call: TRBJ2-1
d_call: TRBD2
cdr3_aa: CATSRDGTRNNEQFF
cdr3_nt: TGTGCCACCAGCAGAGACGGGACTAGAAACAATGAGCAGTTCTTC

clone_size: -
v_call: TRBV3-1
j_call: TRBJ2-5
d_call: -
cdr3_aa: CASSQVPFTEEETQYF
cdr3_nt: TGTGCCAGCAGCCAAGTGCCGTTCACCGAGGAAGAGACCCAGTACTTC

clone_size: many
v_call: TRBV28
j_call: TRBJ2-7
d_call: -
cdr3_aa: CASTGGGLSYEQYF
cdr3_nt: TGTGCCAGTACCGGAGGAGGGTTATCCTACGAGCAGTACTTC

clone_size: -
v_call: TRBV29-1
j_call: TRBJ2-1
d_call: -
cdr3_aa: CSVGSSSPSSYNEQFF
cdr3_nt: TGCAGCGTTGGGTCGTCTAGCCCAAGTTCCTACAATGAGCAGTTCTTC

clone_size: many
v_call: TRBV7-2
j_call: TRBJ1-1
d_call: -
cdr3_aa: CASSLGLRNTEAFF
cdr3_nt: TGTGCCAGCAGCTTAGGGCTCCGGAACACTGAAGCTTTCTTT

clone_size: few
v_call: TRBV6-1
j_call: TRBJ2-5
d_call: TRBD2
cdr3_aa: CASSHSGTRGSGGETQYF
cdr3_nt: TGTGCCAGCAGTCACAGCGGGACCCGAGGATCTGGGGGAGAGACCCAGTACTTC

clone_size: -
v_call: TRBV11-1
j_call: TRBJ2-5
d_call: TRBD1
cdr3_aa: CASSTSQGQYF
cdr3_nt: TGTGCCAGCAGCACCTCACAGGGGCAGTACTTC

clone_size: -
v_call: TRBV12-3/TRBV12-4
j_call: TRBJ2-5
d_call: -
cdr3_aa: CASSLSVTRRETQYF
cdr3_nt: TGTGCCAGCAGTTTAAGCGTCACCCGGAGAGAGACCCAGTACTTC

clone_size: -
v_call: TRBV7-2
j_call: TRBJ1-4
d_call: -
cdr3_aa: CASSLVGTSGSSEKLFF
cdr3_nt: TGTGCCAGCAGCTTAGTCGGCACCTCCGGATCGAGCGAAAAACTGTTTTTT

clone_size: once
v_call: TRBV15
j_call: TRBJ2-5
d_call: TRBD2
cdr3_aa: CATSRDHPSGIEKTQYF
cdr3_nt: TGTGCCACCAGCAGAGATCATCCTAGCGGGATAGAGAAGACCCAGTACTTC

clone_size: few
v_call: TRBV20-1
j_call: TRBJ2-1
d_call: -
cdr3_aa: CSAPGRVEQFF
cdr3_nt: TGCAGTGCCCCCGGTAGGGTTGAGCAGTTCTTC

clone_size: few
v_call: TRBV6-1
j_call: TRBJ2-1
d_call: TRBD1
cdr3_aa: CASRGQASSYNEQFF
cdr3_nt: TGTGCCAGCAGGGGACAGGCAAGCTCCTACAATGAGCAGTTCTTC

clone_size: few
v_call: TRBV11-2
j_call: TRBJ1-2
d_call: -
cdr3_aa: CASSLNGDGYTF
cdr3_nt: TGTGCCAGCAGCTTAAACGGGGACGGCTACACCTTC

clone_size: once
v_call: TRBV29-1
j_call: TRBJ2-3
d_call: -
cdr3_aa: CSAPLTREDTHYF
cdr3_nt: TGCAGCGCCCCCCTGACTAGAGAGGATACGCACTATTTT

clone_size: -
v_call: TRBV5-1
j_call: TRBJ2-2
d_call: TRBD2
cdr3_aa: CASSLTLLAGKNTGELFF
cdr3_nt: TGCGCCAGCAGCTTGACTTTACTAGCGGGGAAGAACACCGGGGAGCTGTTTTTT

clone_size: -
v_call: TRBV5-1
j_call: TRBJ2-1
d_call: -
cdr3_aa: CASSLAATPSYNEQFF
cdr3_nt: TGCGCCAGCAGCTTGGCCGCGACACCTTCCTACAATGAGCAGTTCTTC

clone_size: few
v_call: TRBV20-1
j_call: TRBJ2-5
d_call: TRBD2
cdr3_aa: CSAGSFLAGPVQETQYF
cdr3_nt: TGCAGTGCGGGGAGCTTCCTAGCGGGCCCCGTTCAAGAGACCCAGTACTTC

clone_size: -
v_call: TRBV29-1
j_call: TRBJ1-1
d_call: -
cdr3_aa: CSVEEQDRINTEAFF
cdr3_nt: TGCAGCGTTGAAGAACAAGACAGGATCAACACTGAAGCTTTCTTT

clone_size: -
v_call: TRBV7-2
j_call: TRBJ1-1
d_call: -
cdr3_aa: CASSLVQGLGPEAFF
cdr3_nt: TGTGCCAGCAGCTTAGTCCAGGGCCTGGGGCCTGAAGCTTTCTTT